This T cell receptor (beta chain) was identified in a study of shared clonotypes between healthy human individuals. Among the donors, all were Caucasian adults who lived in Nashville, Tennessee. The repertoire was sequenced with immunoSEQ multiplex PCR; TCRdb's copy has only in-frame clones and lacks some. The sample records roughly 2.2 million clones, 85% to 95% being singletons. CDR1 and CDR2 from the germline V gene are SQVTM and ANQGSEA. The CDR3 contains 11 residues. The ends were cut back, 6 bases at V and 6 bases at J, with 12 bases in the middle. As concerns this clone: This CDR3 is also generated by other DNA sequences in the sample.

This chain links TRBV29-1 with TRBJ2-7; D possibly uses TRBD1 or TRBD2 (5 bases each). This clonotype was obtained from a man between 18 and 29 years old in good health. Some clones in this sample may be carry-over from other donors' samples. Sequenced input: naive CD4+ T cells from PBMCs. Noted subset: CD45RA+ positively selected. The CDR3 region is CSVGQGPEQYF. DNA of the CDR3: TGCAGCGTCGGTCAGGGACCCGAGCAGTACTTC.